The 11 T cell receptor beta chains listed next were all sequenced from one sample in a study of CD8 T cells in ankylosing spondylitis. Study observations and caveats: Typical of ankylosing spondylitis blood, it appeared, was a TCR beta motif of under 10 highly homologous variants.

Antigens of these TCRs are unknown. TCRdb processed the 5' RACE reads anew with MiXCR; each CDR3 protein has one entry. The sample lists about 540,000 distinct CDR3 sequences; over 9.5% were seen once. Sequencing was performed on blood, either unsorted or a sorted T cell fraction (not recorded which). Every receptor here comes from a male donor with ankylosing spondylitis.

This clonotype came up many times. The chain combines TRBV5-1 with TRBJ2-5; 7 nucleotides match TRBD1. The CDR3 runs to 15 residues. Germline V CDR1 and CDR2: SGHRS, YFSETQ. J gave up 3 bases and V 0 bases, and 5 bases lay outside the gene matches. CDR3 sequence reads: CASSLGRGGEETQYF. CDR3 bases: TGCGCCAGCAGCTTGGGCCGAGGGGGCGAAGAGACCCAGTACTTC.

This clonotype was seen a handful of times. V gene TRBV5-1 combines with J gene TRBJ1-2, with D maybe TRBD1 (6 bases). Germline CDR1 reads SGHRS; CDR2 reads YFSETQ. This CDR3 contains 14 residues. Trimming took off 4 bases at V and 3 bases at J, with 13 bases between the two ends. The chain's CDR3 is CASSAPTGDYGYTF. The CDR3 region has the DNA TGCGCCAGCAGCGCGCCGACAGGCGACTATGGCTACACCTTC.

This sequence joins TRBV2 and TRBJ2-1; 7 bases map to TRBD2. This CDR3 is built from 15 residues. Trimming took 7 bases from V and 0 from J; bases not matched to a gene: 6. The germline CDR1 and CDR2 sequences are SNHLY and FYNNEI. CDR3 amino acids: CASKVGGGSYNEQFF. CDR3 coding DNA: TGTGCCAGCAAGGTAGGCGGGGGCTCCTACAATGAGCAGTTCTTC.

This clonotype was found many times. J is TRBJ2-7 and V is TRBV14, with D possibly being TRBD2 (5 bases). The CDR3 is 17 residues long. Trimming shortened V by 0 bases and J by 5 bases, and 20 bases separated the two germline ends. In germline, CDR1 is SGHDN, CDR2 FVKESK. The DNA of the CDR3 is TGTGCCAGCAGCCAAGATCGGGAAGCGGTTTATATCCACGAGCAGTACGTC. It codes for CASSQDREAVYIHEQYV.

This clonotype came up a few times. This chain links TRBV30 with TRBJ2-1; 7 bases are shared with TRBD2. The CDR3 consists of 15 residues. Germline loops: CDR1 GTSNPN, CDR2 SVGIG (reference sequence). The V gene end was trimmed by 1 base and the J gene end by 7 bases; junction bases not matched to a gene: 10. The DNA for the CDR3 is TGTGCCTGGAGTGAGGGCGGGAGTGTGAGGAATGAGCAGTTCTTC. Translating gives CAWSEGGSVRNEQFF. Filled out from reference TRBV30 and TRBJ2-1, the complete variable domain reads SQTIHQWPATLVQPVGSPLSLECTVEGTSNPNLYWYRQAAGRGLQLLFYSVGIGQISSEVPQNLSASRPQDRQFILSSKKLLLSDSGFYLCAWSEGGSVRNEQFFGPGTRLTVL.

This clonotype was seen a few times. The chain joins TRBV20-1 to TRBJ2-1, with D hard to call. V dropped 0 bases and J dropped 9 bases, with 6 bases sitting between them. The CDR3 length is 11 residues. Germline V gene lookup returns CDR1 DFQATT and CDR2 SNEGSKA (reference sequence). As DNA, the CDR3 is TGCAGTGCTAGAGAGGGCACTGAGCAGTTCTTC. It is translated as CSAREGTEQFF.

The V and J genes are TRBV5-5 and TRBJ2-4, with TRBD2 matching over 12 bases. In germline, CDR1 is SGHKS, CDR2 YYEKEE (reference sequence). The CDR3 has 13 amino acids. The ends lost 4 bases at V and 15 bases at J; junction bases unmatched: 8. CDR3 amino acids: CASSPGLAGVWYF. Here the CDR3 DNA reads TGTGCCAGCAGCCCGGGACTAGCGGGTGTGTGGTACTTC.

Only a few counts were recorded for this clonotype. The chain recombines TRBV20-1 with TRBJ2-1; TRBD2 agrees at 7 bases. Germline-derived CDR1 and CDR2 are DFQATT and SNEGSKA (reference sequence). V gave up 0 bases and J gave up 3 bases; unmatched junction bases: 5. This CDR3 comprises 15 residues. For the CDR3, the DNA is TGCAGTGCTAGAGATCCTAGCGGTGACTACAATGAGCAGTTCTTC. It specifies CSARDPSGDYNEQFF.

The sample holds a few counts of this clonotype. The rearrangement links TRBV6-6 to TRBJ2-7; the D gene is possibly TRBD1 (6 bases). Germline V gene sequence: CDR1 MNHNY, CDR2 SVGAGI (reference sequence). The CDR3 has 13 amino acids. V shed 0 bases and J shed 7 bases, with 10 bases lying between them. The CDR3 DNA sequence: TGTGCCAGCAGTTACTCTCCAGGGGAAGAGCAGTACTTC. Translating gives CASSYSPGEEQYF.

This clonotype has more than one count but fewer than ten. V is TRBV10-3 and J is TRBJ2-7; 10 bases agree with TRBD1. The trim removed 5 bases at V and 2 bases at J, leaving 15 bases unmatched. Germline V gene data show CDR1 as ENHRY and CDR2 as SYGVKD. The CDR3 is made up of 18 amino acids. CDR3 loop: CAISRAQSGTGETYEQYF. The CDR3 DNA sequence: TGTGCCATCAGTCGGGCCCAGTCCGGGACAGGGGAAACCTACGAGCAGTACTTC.

The CDR3 protein is CASSQIGGRLDTQYF. The CDR3 DNA sequence: TGTGCCAGCAGCCAAATTGGGGGGCGCCTAGATACGCAGTATTTT. The chain carries TRBV4-2 and TRBJ2-3, with D perhaps given as TRBD1 or TRBD2 (6 bases each). V dropped 2 bases and J dropped 5 bases, with 14 bases sitting between them. The length of the CDR3 is 15 residues. Germline V lookup: CDR1 LGHNA, CDR2 YNFKEQ.